Included here is one T cell receptor (beta chain) sequence, with context. Its antigen remains unidentified. Clones were sequenced by immunoSEQ multiplex PCR, and TCRdb holds only the in-frame ones, with some missing. The table includes tens of thousands of clones, approximately 84% detected once. The V gene lost 8 bases and the J gene lost 0 bases, with 15 bases spanning the gap. Germline V CDR1 and CDR2: MNHNY, SVGAGI (reference sequence). The CDR3 length is 15 residues. The data stem from a study of radiotherapy plus CTLA-4 blockade in lung cancer. Looking at the study overall: The study recorded objective responses in 18% of patients and disease control in 31%. Study results and caveats: Among reported predictors of response, early blood T cell clone dynamics with interferon-beta performed best.

The sample was peripheral blood, taken from a patient treated with radiotherapy plus ipilimumab. The chain recombines TRBV6-6 with TRBJ2-3; weak D call: TRBD2 (5 bases). The origin of this receptor is a human donor with non-small cell lung cancer whose response to radiotherapy plus ipilimumab could not be evaluated. CDR3: CASFTGKSSTDTQYF. The DNA for the CDR3 is TGTGCCAGCTTCACGGGGAAATCTAGCACAGATACGCAGTATTTT.